Below, 8 T cell receptor beta chains from the same sample are listed, as sequenced in a study of T cell repertoires in cytomegalovirus infection. One entry per CDR3 protein, called by TCRdb with MiXCR from the reads. The sample shows some 940,000 distinct CDR3 sequences, about a third of them seen only once. Which antigens these TCRs recognize remains unknown. The material was cultured CD8+ T cells from PBMCs, obtained from culture after CMV antigen stimulation. These receptors originate from a human donor in good health (CMV status not recorded). Some clones in this sample may be carry-over from other donors' samples.

The chain employs TRBV2 and TRBJ2-7; possibly TRBD2 for D (6 bases). From germline, CDR1 is SNHLY and CDR2 FYNNEI. The CDR3 loop spans 16 amino acids. V was trimmed by 2 bases and J by 0 bases, leaving 14 bases between them. In DNA form, the CDR3 reads TGTGCCAGCAGTGAACAGGTCTCGGGGGTCTCCTACGAGCAGTACGTC. Its protein is CASSEQVSGVSYEQYV.

In its sample, this clonotype was seen many times. This sequence joins TRBV7-6 and TRBJ1-3; D is unresolved. Germline V gene data show CDR1 as SGHVS and CDR2 as FNYEAQ. This CDR3 comprises 13 residues. With 8 bases removed from V and 2 bases from J, the gap between germline ends came to 10 bases. DNA of the CDR3: TGTGCCAGCCTGCAAGGGCCTGGAAACACCATATATTTT. Translation: CASLQGPGNTIYF.

The chain recombines TRBV6-5 with TRBJ2-7; D might be TRBD2 (5 bases). Between the trimmed V and J ends, which lost 6 bases and 1 base, there was a span of 22 bases. This CDR3 spans 17 amino acids. Germline loops: CDR1 MNHEY, CDR2 SVGAGI. The CDR3 sequence: CASSQRLGGTLSYEQYF. The CDR3 nucleotides read TGTGCCAGCAGCCAAAGGCTAGGAGGAACCCTATCCTACGAGCAGTACTTC.

The V gene is TRBV9, the J gene TRBJ1-2; tentatively, D is TRBD1 (6 bases). Germline CDR1 reads SGDLS; CDR2 reads YYNGEE. V was pared by 3 bases and J by 8 bases, with 20 bases between. The CDR3 has 15 amino acids. CDR3: CASSARTVLPGGYTF. CDR3 in DNA: TGTGCCAGCAGCGCCCGGACAGTGCTCCCGGGAGGCTACACCTTC.

This clonotype was found many times. The chain joins TRBV7-8 to TRBJ2-3; D is unclear. Trimming removed 2 bases at V and 1 base at J, with 7 bases between. The CDR3 consists of 14 residues. Germline CDR1 and CDR2: SGHVS and FQNEAQ. The CDR3 spells CASSLPPGTDTQYF. For the CDR3, the DNA is TGTGCCAGCAGCTTACCCCCGGGCACAGATACGCAGTATTTT.

This clonotype was seen more than once but under ten times. The rearrangement uses TRBV4-1 and TRBJ2-1, with TRBD2 identical over 12 bases. The CDR3 length is 17 residues. Germline V gene lookup returns CDR1 MGHRA and CDR2 YSYEKL. Germline trimming cut 0 bases from V and 6 bases from J; bases unmatched to any gene: 6. CDR3 nucleotide sequence: TGCGCCAGCAGCCAAGAACCGACTAGCGGGGGAAGCAATGAGCAGTTCTTC. As protein: CASSQEPTSGGSNEQFF.

This rearrangement joins TRBV27 to TRBJ2-5; D may be TRBD2 (7 bases). Per the germline V gene, CDR1 is MNHEY and CDR2 is SMNVEV (reference sequence). CDR3 length equals 15 residues. V lost 3 bases and J lost 4, with 15 bases in between. The CDR3 nucleotides are TGTGCCAGCAGTTTTATACGGGGGGCGGCAGAGACCCAGTACTTC. This translates into CASSFIRGAAETQYF.

This clonotype was observed a handful of times. This sequence joins TRBV7-9 and TRBJ1-5; perhaps TRBD1 as D (6 bases). The V and J ends lost 5 bases and 6 bases respectively, with 14 bases between them. This CDR3 comprises 14 residues. Germline-derived CDR1 and CDR2 are SEHNR and FQNEAQ (reference sequence). CDR3 nucleotide sequence: TGTGCCAGCAGCCAAAATCAGGGGTTTCAGCCCCAGCATTTT. It codes for CASSQNQGFQPQHF.